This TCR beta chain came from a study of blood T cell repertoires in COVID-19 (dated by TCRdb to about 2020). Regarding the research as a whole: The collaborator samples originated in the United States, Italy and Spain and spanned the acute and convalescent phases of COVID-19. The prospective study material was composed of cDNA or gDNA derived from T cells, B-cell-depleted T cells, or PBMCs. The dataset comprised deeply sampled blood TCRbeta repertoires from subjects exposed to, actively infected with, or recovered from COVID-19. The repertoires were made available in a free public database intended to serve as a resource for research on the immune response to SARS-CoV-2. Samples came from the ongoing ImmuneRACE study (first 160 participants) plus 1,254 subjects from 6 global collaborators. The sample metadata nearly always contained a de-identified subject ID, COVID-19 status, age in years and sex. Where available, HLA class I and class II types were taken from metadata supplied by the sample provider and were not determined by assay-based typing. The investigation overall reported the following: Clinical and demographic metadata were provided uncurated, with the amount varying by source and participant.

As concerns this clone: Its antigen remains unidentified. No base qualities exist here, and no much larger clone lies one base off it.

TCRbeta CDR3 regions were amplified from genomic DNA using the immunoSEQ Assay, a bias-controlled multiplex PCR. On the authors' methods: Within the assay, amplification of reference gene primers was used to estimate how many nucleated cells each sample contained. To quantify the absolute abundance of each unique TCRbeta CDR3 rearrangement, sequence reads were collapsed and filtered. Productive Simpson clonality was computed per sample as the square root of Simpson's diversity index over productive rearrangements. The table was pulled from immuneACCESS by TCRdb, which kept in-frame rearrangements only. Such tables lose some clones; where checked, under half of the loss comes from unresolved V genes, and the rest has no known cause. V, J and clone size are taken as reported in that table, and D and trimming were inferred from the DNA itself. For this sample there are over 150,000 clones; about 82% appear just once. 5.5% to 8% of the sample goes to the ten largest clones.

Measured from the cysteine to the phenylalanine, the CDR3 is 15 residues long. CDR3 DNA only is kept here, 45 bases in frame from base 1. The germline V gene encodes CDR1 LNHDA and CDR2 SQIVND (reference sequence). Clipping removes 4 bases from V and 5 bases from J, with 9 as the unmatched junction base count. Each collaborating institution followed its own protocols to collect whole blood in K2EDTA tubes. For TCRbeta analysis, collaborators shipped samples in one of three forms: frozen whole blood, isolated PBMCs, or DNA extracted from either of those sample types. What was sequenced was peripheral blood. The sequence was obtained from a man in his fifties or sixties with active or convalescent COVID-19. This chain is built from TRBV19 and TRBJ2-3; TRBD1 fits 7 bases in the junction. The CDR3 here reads CASSNTGVVQDTQYF. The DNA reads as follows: TGTGCCAGTAGTAACACAGGGGTGGTCCAAGATACGCAGTATTTT. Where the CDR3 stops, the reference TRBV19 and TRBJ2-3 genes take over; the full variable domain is DGGITQSPKYLFRKEGQNVTLSCEQNLNHDAMYWYRQDPGQGLRLIYYSQIVNDFQKGDIAEGYSVSREKKESFPLTVTSAQKNPTAFYLCASSNTGVVQDTQYFGPGTRLTVL.